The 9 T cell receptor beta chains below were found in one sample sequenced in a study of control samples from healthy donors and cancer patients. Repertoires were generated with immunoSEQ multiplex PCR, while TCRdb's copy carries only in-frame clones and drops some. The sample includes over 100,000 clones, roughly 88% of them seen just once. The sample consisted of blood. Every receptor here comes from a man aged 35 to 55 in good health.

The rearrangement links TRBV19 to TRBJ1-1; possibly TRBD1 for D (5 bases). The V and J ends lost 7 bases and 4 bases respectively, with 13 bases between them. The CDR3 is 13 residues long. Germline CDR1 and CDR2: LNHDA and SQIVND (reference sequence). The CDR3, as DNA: TGTGCCAGTACTAATCGGGGGGGCACTGAAGCTTTCTTT. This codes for CASTNRGGTEAFF.

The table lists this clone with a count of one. CDR3 sequence (DNA): TGCGCCAGCAGCTTGGACGTGCCCAGGGGTGGGGCCAACGTCCTGACTTTC. Amino acids: CASSLDVPRGGANVLTF. The rearrangement uses TRBV5-1 and TRBJ2-6; perhaps TRBD1 as D (6 bases). CDR1 is SGHRS and CDR2 is YFSETQ in the germline V gene. The CDR3 has 17 residues. V shed 0 bases and J shed 3 bases, with 13 bases lying between them.

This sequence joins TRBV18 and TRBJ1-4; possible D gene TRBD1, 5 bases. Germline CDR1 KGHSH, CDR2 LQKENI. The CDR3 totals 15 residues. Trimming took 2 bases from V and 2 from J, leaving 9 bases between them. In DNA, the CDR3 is TGTGCCAGCTCACCAGCAGGGAATACTAATGAAAAACTGTTTTTT. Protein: CASSPAGNTNEKLFF. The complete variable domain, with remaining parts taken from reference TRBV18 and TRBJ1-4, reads NAGVMQNPRHLVRRRGQEARLRCSPMKGHSHVYWYRQLPEEGLKFMVYLQKENIIDESGMPKERFSAEFPKEGPSILRIQQVVRGDSAAYFCASSPAGNTNEKLFFGSGTQLSVL.

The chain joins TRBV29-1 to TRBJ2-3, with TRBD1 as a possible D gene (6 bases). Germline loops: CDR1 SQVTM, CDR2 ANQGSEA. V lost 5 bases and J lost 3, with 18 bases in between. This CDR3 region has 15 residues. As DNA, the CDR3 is TGCAGCGTTCAGACAGGCCCCCACGGGACAGATACGCAGTATTTT. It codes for CSVQTGPHGTDTQYF.

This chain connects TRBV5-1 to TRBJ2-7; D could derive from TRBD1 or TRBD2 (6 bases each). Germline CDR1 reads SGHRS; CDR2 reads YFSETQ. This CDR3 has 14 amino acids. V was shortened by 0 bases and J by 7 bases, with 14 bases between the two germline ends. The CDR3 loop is CASSLVGGPGEQYF. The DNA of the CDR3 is TGCGCCAGCAGCTTGGTTGGGGGGCCGGGTGAGCAGTACTTC.

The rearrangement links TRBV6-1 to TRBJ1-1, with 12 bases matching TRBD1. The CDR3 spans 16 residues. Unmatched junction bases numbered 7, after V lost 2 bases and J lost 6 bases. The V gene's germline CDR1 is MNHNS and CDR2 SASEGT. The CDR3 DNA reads TGTGCCAGCAGTGAATGGGGGGGACAGGGGGCTTCTGAAGCTTTCTTT. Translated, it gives CASSEWGGQGASEAFF.

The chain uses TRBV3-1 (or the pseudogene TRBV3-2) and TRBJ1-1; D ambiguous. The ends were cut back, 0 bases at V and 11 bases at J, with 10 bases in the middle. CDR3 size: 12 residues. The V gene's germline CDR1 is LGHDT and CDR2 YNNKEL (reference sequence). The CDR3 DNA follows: TGTGCCAGCAGCCAAGATGGGGTAGACGCTTTCTTT. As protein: CASSQDGVDAFF.

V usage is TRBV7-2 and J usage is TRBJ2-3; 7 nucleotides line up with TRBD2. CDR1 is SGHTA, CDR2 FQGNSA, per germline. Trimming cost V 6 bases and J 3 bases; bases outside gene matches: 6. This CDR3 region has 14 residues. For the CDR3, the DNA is TGTGCCAGCAGTCAGACGGGAGGAACAGATACGCAGTATTTT. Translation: CASSQTGGTDTQYF.

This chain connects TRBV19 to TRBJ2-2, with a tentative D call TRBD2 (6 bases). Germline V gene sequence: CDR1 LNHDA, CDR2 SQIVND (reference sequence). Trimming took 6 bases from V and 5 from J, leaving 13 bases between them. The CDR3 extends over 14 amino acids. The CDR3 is CASRTGSPTGELFF. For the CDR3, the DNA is TGTGCCAGTAGGACCGGGAGTCCGACCGGGGAGCTGTTTTTT. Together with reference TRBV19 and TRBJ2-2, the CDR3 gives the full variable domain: DGGITQSPKYLFRKEGQNVTLSCEQNLNHDAMYWYRQDPGQGLRLIYYSQIVNDFQKGDIAEGYSVSREKKESFPLTVTSAQKNPTAFYLCASRTGSPTGELFFGEGSRLTVL.